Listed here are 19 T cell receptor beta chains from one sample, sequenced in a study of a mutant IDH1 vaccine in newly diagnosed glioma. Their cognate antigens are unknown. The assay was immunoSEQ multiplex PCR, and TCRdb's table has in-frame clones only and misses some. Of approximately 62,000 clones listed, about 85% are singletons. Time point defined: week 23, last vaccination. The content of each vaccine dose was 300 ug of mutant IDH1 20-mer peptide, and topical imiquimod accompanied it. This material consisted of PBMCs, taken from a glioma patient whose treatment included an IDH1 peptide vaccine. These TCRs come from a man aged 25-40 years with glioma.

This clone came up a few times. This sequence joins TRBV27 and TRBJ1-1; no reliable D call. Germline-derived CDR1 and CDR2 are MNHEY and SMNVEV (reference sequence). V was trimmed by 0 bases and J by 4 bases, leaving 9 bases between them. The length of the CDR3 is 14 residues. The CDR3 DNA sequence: TGTGCCAGCAGTTTATCTGGGGTAAGCACTGAAGCTTTCTTT. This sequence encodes CASSLSGVSTEAFF.

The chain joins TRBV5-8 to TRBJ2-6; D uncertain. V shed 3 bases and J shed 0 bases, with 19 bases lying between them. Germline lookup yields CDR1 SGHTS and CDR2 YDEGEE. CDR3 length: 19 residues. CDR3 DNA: TGTGCCAGCAGCTCCCTCAACAGCATTTCAAGCTCTGGGGCCAACGTCCTGACTTTC. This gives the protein CASSSLNSISSSGANVLTF.

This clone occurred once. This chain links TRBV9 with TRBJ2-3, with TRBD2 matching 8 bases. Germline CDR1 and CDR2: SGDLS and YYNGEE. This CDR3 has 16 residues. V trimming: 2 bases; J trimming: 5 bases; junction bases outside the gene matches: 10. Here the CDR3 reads CASSVTPGGGLDTQYF. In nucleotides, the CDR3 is TGTGCCAGCAGCGTGACCCCCGGGGGGGGTTTAGATACGCAGTATTTT.

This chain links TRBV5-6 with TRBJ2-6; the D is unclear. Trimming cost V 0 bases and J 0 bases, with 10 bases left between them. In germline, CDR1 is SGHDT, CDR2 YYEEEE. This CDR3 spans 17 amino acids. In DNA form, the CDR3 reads TGTGCCAGCAGCTTGGACATTCAAATCTCTGGGGCCAACGTCCTGACTTTC. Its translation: CASSLDIQISGANVLTF.

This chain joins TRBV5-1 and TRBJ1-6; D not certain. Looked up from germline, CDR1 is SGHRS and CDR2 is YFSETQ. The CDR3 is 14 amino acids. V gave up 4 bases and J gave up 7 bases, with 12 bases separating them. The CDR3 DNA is TGCGCCAGCAGCCCCGATTACTCGAATTCACCCCTCCACTTT. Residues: CASSPDYSNSPLHF.

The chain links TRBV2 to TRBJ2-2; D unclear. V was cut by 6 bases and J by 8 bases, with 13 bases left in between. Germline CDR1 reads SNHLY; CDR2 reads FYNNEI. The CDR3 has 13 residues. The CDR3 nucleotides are TGTGCCAGCAGCCTAAGGATAGCTGGGGAGCTGTTTTTT. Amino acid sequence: CASSLRIAGELFF.

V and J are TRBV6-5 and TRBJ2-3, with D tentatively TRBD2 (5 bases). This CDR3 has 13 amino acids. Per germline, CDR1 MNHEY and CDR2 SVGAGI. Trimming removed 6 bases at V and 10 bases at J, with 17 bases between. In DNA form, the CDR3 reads TGTGCCAGCAGACTCACGGAGGTGGACCCGCAGTATTTT. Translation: CASRLTEVDPQYF.

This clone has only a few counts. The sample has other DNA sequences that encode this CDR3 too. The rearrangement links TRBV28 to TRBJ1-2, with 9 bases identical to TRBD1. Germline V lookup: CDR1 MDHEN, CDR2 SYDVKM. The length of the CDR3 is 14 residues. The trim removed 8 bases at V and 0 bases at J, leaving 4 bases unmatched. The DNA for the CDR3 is TGTGCCAGCGAGGGACAGGGACCTAACTATGGCTACACCTTC. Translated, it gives CASEGQGPNYGYTF.

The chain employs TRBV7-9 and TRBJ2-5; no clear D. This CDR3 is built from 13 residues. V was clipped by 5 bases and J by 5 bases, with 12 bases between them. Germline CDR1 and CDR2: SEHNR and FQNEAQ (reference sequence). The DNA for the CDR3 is TGTGCCAGCAGCCCGGGCCAGTCGGAGACCCAGTACTTC. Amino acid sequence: CASSPGQSETQYF.

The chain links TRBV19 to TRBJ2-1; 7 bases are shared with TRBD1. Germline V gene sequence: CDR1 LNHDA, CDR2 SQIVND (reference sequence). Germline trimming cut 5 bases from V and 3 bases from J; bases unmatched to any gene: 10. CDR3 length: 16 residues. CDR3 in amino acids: CASSPRTGVNYNEQFF. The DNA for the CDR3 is TGTGCCAGTAGTCCTAGAACAGGGGTAAACTACAATGAGCAGTTCTTC.

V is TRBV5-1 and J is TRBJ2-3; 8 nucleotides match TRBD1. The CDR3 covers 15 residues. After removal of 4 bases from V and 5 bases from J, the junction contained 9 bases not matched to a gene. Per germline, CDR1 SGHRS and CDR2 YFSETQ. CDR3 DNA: TGCGCCAGCAGCCCCCTGGGACAGGCCCAAGATACGCAGTATTTT. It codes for CASSPLGQAQDTQYF.

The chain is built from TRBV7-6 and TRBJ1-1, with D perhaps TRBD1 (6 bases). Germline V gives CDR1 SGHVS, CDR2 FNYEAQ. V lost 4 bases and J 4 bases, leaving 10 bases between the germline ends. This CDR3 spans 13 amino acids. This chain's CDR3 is CASSWGGGTEAFF. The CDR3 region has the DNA TGTGCCAGCAGCTGGGGGGGCGGCACTGAAGCTTTCTTT.

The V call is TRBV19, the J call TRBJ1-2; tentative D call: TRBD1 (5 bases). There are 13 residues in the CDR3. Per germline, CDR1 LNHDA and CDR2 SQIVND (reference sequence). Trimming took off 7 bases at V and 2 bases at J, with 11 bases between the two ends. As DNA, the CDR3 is TGTGCCAGTAAGGTTGGGGCCAACTATGGCTACACCTTC. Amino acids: CASKVGANYGYTF.

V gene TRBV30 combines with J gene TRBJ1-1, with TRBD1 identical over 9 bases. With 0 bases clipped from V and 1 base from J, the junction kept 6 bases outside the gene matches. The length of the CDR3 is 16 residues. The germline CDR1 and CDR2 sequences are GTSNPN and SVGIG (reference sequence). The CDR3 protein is CAWSVKQGAGNTEAFF. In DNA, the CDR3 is TGTGCCTGGAGTGTAAAACAGGGGGCCGGGAACACTGAAGCTTTCTTT. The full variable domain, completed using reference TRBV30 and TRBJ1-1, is SQTIHQWPATLVQPVGSPLSLECTVEGTSNPNLYWYRQAAGRGLQLLFYSVGIGQISSEVPQNLSASRPQDRQFILSSKKLLLSDSGFYLCAWSVKQGAGNTEAFFGQGTRLTVV.

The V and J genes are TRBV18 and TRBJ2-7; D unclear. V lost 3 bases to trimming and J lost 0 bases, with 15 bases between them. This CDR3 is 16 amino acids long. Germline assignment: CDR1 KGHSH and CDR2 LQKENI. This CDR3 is CASSPLYLTDSYEQYF. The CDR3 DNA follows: TGTGCCAGCTCACCCCTTTATTTGACGGACTCCTACGAGCAGTACTTC.

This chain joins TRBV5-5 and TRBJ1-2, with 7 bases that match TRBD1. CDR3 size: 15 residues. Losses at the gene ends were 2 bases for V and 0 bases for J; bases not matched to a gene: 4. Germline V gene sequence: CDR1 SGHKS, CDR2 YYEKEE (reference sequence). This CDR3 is CASSFRQGANYGYTF. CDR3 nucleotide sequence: TGTGCCAGCAGCTTCCGACAGGGAGCTAACTATGGCTACACCTTC. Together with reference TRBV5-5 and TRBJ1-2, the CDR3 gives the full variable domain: DAGVTQSPTHLIKTRGQQVTLRCSPISGHKSVSWYQQVLGQGPQFIFQYYEKEERGRGNFPDRFSARQFPNYSSELNVNALLLGDSALYLCASSFRQGANYGYTFGSGTRLTVV.

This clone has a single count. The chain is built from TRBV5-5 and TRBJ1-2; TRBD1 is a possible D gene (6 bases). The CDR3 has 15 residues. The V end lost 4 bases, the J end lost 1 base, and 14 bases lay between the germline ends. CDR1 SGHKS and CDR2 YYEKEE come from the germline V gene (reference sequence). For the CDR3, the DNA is TGTGCCAGCAGCCCCCGGGACACCAATAACTATGGCTACACCTTC. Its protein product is CASSPRDTNNYGYTF.

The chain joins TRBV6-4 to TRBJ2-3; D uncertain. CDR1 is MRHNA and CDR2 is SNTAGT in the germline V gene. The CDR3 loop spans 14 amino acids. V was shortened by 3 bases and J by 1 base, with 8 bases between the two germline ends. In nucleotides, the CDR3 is TGTGCCAGCAGTGAAGGCAGCGGCACAGATACGCAGTATTTT. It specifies CASSEGSGTDTQYF.

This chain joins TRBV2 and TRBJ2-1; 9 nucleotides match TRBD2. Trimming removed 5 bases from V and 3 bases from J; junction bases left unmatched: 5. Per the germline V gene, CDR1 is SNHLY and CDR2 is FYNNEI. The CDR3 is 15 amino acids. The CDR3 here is CASSTGTSNYNEQFF. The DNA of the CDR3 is TGTGCCAGCAGTACCGGGACTAGCAACTACAATGAGCAGTTCTTC.